This T cell receptor (beta chain) was recovered during a study of T cells after somatic rescue of genetic block. Germline lookup yields CDR1 SGDLS and CDR2 YYNGEE. The CDR3 length is 14 residues. Trimming cost V 4 bases and J 1 base; bases outside gene matches: 3. TCRdb keeps only in-frame clones here, not all; method: immunoSEQ multiplex PCR. The sample records tens of thousands of clones, more than 75% being singletons. The chain is built from TRBV9 and TRBJ2-3; TRBD1 agrees at 7 bases. This receptor was identified in a young man. The material sequenced was peripheral blood mononuclear cells (PBMCs). CDR3: CASSYDRGTDTQYF. CDR3 nucleotides: TGTGCCAGCAGCTACGACAGGGGCACAGATACGCAGTATTTT.